Listed below are T cell receptor beta chains from one sample, sequenced in a study of radiotherapy plus CTLA-4 blockade in lung cancer. Sequencing was performed with immunoSEQ multiplex PCR; in TCRdb, only in-frame clones are kept and a portion is missing. The table has about 45,000 clones, less than 85% seen once. The sequencing used peripheral blood, collected from a patient treated with radiotherapy plus ipilimumab. These receptors were collected from a human donor with non-small cell lung cancer who had stable disease on radiotherapy plus ipilimumab. CDR3s include the opening cysteine and the closing phenylalanine or tryptophan. The D gene is left open where the match is weak. Some rows mark clone size as missing; the rest say once, few, many or name a class of expanded clone.

V	size	J	D	CDR3	DNA
TRBV10-3	.	TRBJ1-1	.	CATEGDSSMAFF	TGTGCCACCGAAGGGGACTCTTCCATGGCTTTCTTT
TRBV27	.	TRBJ1-2	TRBD1	CASSSDRWGTNYGYTF	TGTGCCAGCAGTTCGGACAGGTGGGGGACTAACTATGGCTACACCTTC
TRBV7-9	.	TRBJ1-2	.	CASTVQGNYGYTF	TGTGCCAGTACTGTCCAGGGGAACTATGGCTACACCTTC
TRBV5-6	.	TRBJ1-4	TRBD1	CASTRGGTGADRFFF	TGTGCCAGCACTAGAGGAGGGACAGGGGCTGATAGGTTTTTTTTT
TRBV18	.	TRBJ2-2	TRBD1	CASSRQGDTGELFF	TGTGCCAGCTCCCGACAGGGGGACACCGGGGAGCTGTTTTTT
TRBV29-1	.	TRBJ2-3	TRBD2	CSVEAGSGATDTQYF	TGCAGCGTTGAAGCGGGTAGCGGGGCCACAGATACGCAGTATTTT
TRBV6-1	.	TRBJ1-1	.	CASSEGFEAFF	TGTGCCAGCAGTGAGGGATTTGAAGCTTTCTTT
TRBV19	.	TRBJ1-3	.	CASNEQGGNTIYF	TGTGCCAGTAACGAACAGGGAGGAAACACCATATATTTT
TRBV7-9	.	TRBJ2-2	TRBD2	CASSLGAGHTGELFF	TGTGCCAGCAGCTTAGGAGCGGGGCACACCGGGGAGCTGTTTTTT
TRBV28	.	TRBJ2-5	.	CASLESETQYF	TGTGCCAGCTTAGAATCGGAGACCCAGTACTTC
TRBV10-2	.	TRBJ1-5	.	CASRGEGSNQPQHF	TGCGCCAGCAGGGGGGAGGGTAGCAATCAGCCCCAGCATTTT
TRBV7-2	.	TRBJ2-7	TRBD1	CASSRGTGPSYEQYF	TGTGCCAGCAGCCGTGGGACAGGGCCTTCCTACGAGCAGTACTTC
TRBV7-8	.	TRBJ1-1	.	CASSLGGAAEAFF	TGTGCCAGCAGCTTAGGGGGGGCCGCTGAAGCTTTCTTT
TRBV7-2	once	TRBJ2-2	.	CASSPPGANTGELFF	TGTGCCAGCAGCCCCCCAGGCGCTAACACCGGGGAGCTGTTTTTT
TRBV13	.	TRBJ2-7	.	CASSNQGDVWRGTYEQYF	TGTGCCAGCAGCAATCAGGGCGACGTGTGGCGGGGTACCTACGAGCAGTACTTC
TRBV7-8	few	TRBJ2-7	.	CASSLVGGGLSREQYF	TGTGCCAGCAGCTTAGTAGGCGGGGGCTTGTCCCGAGAGCAGTACTTC
TRBV29-1	.	TRBJ1-5	.	CSVQADGNQPQHF	TGCAGCGTCCAAGCGGACGGGAATCAGCCCCAGCATTTT
TRBV6-1	once	TRBJ1-1	TRBD1	CASRKTGVTEAFF	TGTGCCAGCAGAAAGACAGGGGTCACTGAAGCTTTCTTT
TRBV27	.	TRBJ1-1	.	CASIGTVNTEAFF	TGTGCCAGCATCGGGACGGTGAACACTGAAGCTTTCTTT
TRBV29-1	.	TRBJ1-1	.	CSGGGAGTEAFF	TGCAGCGGGGGGGGAGCTGGGACTGAAGCTTTCTTT
TRBV5-1	.	TRBJ2-2	TRBD1	CASSSNPGDRVGGELFF	TGCGCCAGCAGTTCTAATCCCGGGGACAGGGTCGGCGGGGAGCTGTTTTTT
TRBV7-6	.	TRBJ2-1	.	CASSPGQLHNEQFF	TGTGCCAGCAGCCCAGGACAGTTGCACAATGAGCAGTTCTTC
TRBV30	.	TRBJ1-2	TRBD1	CASGTGNGYTF	TGTGCCTCCGGGACAGGGAATGGCTACACCTTC
TRBV30	.	TRBJ2-5	TRBD2	CACASSGGAGKTQYF	TGTGCCTGCGCTTCTAGCGGGGGGGCCGGAAAGACCCAGTACTTC
TRBV11-3	.	TRBJ2-1	TRBD2	CASSQGLAGGRGEQFF	TGTGCCAGCAGCCAAGGACTAGCGGGGGGGCGCGGTGAGCAGTTCTTC
TRBV20-1	.	TRBJ1-1	.	CSARVGSGTFF	.
TRBV7-9	few	TRBJ2-6	.	CASSSMAGTGANVLTF	TGTGCCAGCAGCTCTATGGCGGGTACCGGGGCCAACGTCCTGACTTTC
TRBV5-4	few	TRBJ1-2	.	CASSKRSHGKIGYTF	TGTGCCAGCAGCAAGAGGTCGCATGGGAAGATCGGCTACACCTTC
TRBV9	.	TRBJ1-2	.	CASSAVDSPNYGYTF	TGTGCCAGCAGCGCAGTGGACAGTCCTAACTATGGCTACACCTTC
TRBV14	.	TRBJ2-5	.	CASSQDRATQYF	TGTGCCAGCAGCCAAGATCGGGCGACCCAGTACTTC
TRBV7-2	.	TRBJ2-7	TRBD1	CASSLVGSTGNEQYF	TGTGCCAGCAGCTTGGTCGGATCGACAGGGAACGAGCAGTACTTC
TRBV5-1	.	TRBJ1-1	.	CASSLTGRTEAFF	TGCGCCAGCAGCCTCACAGGGCGCACTGAAGCTTTCTTT
TRBV10-3	.	TRBJ1-3	TRBD1	CATRTGKSGNTIYF	TGTGCCACCAGGACAGGCAAATCTGGAAACACCATATATTTT
TRBV19	.	TRBJ1-5	.	CASSTGRGSNQPQHF	TGTGCCAGTAGTACCGGACGGGGAAGCAATCAGCCCCAGCATTTT
TRBV7-8	.	TRBJ2-5	.	CASSLGLHYQETQYF	TGTGCCAGCAGCCTCGGACTGCATTATCAAGAGACCCAGTACTTC
TRBV5-1	.	TRBJ2-5	TRBD1	CASSIGQGQETQYF	TGCGCCAGCAGCATAGGACAGGGCCAAGAGACCCAGTACTTC
TRBV10-3	medium-sized	TRBJ2-6	TRBD1	CAISETGDGANVLTF	TGTGCCATCAGTGAGACAGGGGACGGGGCCAACGTCCTGACTTTC
TRBV7-2	.	TRBJ2-5	.	CASSQIGGLAETQYF	TGTGCCAGCAGCCAGATCGGAGGCCTAGCGGAGACCCAGTACTTC
TRBV28	few	TRBJ1-1	TRBD1	CASSQQGAGAFF	TGTGCCAGCAGCCAGCAGGGGGCTGGAGCTTTCTTT
TRBV5-1	.	TRBJ1-3	.	CASSTAGGNTIYF	TGCGCCAGCAGCACCGCGGGGGGAAACACCATATATTTT
TRBV11-2	once	TRBJ1-2	TRBD1	CASSLALTGGFYGYTF	TGTGCCAGCAGCTTAGCCCTCACAGGGGGTTTCTATGGCTACACCTTC